The 27 T cell receptor beta chains below all came from one sample that was sequenced in a study of cytotoxic CD8 clonotypes in ibrutinib-treated CLL. This table comes from immunoSEQ multiplex PCR, and its TCRdb copy is limited to in-frame clones, with some not included. This sample carries more than 60,000 clones, 83% of them seen once, and the ten largest clones take about two fifths. The material was PBMCs, obtained after 24 months of ibrutinib treatment. The origin of the receptors is a human donor with chronic lymphocytic leukemia.

This chain connects TRBV19 to TRBJ1-5; D is perhaps TRBD1 (6 bases). V lost 5 bases, J lost 3 bases, and 11 bases lay in between. The CDR3 extends over 14 amino acids. In germline, CDR1 is LNHDA, CDR2 SQIVND (reference sequence). The CDR3 region is CASSLQGDNQPQHF. The CDR3, as DNA: TGTGCCAGTAGTTTACAGGGCGACAATCAGCCCCAGCATTTT.

This clone showed up just once. The J gene is TRBJ1-1, the V gene TRBV5-1; D remains unclear. There are 14 residues in the CDR3. Germline lookup yields CDR1 SGHRS and CDR2 YFSETQ. V was pared by 3 bases and J by 2 bases, with 11 bases between. CDR3 protein: CASSSEPSNTEAFF. CDR3 sequence (DNA): TGCGCCAGCAGCTCCGAACCGTCAAACACTGAAGCTTTCTTT.

In its sample, this clone was seen a few times. The chain combines TRBV19 with TRBJ1-2; D remains unclear. The V end was cut by 0 bases, the J end by 7 bases, with 18 bases between. CDR3 length: 16 residues. Germline-derived CDR1 and CDR2 are LNHDA and SQIVND (reference sequence). The CDR3: CASSIDLWRNGGGYTF. CDR3 bases: TGTGCCAGTAGTATAGATCTATGGAGGAACGGCGGTGGCTACACCTTC. Full variable domain (missing parts from reference TRBV19 and TRBJ1-2): DGGITQSPKYLFRKEGQNVTLSCEQNLNHDAMYWYRQDPGQGLRLIYYSQIVNDFQKGDIAEGYSVSREKKESFPLTVTSAQKNPTAFYLCASSIDLWRNGGGYTFGSGTRLTVV.

This chain connects TRBV2 to TRBJ1-5, with a weak D call TRBD1 (5 bases). V was clipped by 4 bases and J by 7 bases, with 23 bases between them. The V gene's germline CDR1 is SNHLY and CDR2 FYNNEI. This CDR3 has 17 amino acids. The CDR3 spells CASSVSFRAGSDQPQHF. The CDR3 bases are TGTGCCAGCAGTGTCTCTTTTCGGGCAGGGAGCGACCAGCCCCAGCATTTT. Complete variable domain (other parts from reference TRBV2 and TRBJ1-5): EPEVTQTPSHQVTQMGQEVILRCVPISNHLYFYWYRQILGQKVEFLVSFYNNEISEKSEIFDDQFSVERPDGSNFTLKIRSTKLEDSAMYFCASSVSFRAGSDQPQHFGDGTRLSIL.

The chain couples TRBV28 to TRBJ2-7; D is possibly TRBD1 (6 bases). Looked up from germline, CDR1 is MDHEN and CDR2 is SYDVKM. Deletions cut 9 bases from V and 0 bases from J, with 18 bases between. The CDR3 is made up of 15 amino acids. CDR3 sequence (DNA): TGTGCCAGAAGCAGGTCCAGGGGTCACTCCTACGAGCAGTACTTC. Encoded protein: CARSRSRGHSYEQYF.

This rearrangement joins TRBV5-1 to TRBJ2-2; 10 bases are shared with TRBD1. The J segment lost 2 bases and the V segment lost 10 bases, leaving 5 bases of the junction unmatched. The CDR3 consists of 14 residues. Germline CDR1 SGHRS, CDR2 YFSETQ. The CDR3 DNA is TGCGCCGCGAGACAGGGGGCTAACACCGGGGAGCTGTTTTTT. Amino acid sequence: CAARQGANTGELFF.

V gene TRBV5-1 combines with J gene TRBJ2-1; TRBD2 might be the D (6 bases). The CDR3 sequence is 12 residues long. Trimming removed 4 bases from V and 9 bases from J, with 11 bases in between. Germline V lookup: CDR1 SGHRS, CDR2 YFSETQ. CDR3 DNA: TGCGCCAGCAGCCTGGGAGGCGGTGAGCAGTTCTTC. Its protein is CASSLGGGEQFF. Supplemented by reference TRBV5-1 and TRBJ2-1, the full variable domain reads KAGVTQTPRYLIKTRGQQVTLSCSPISGHRSVSWYQQTPGQGLQFLFEYFSETQRNKGNFPGRFSGRQFSNSRSEMNVSTLELGDSALYLCASSLGGGEQFFGPGTRLTVL.

V usage is TRBV2 and J usage is TRBJ1-2, with D maybe TRBD1 (6 bases). Trimming took 2 bases from V and 3 from J, leaving 13 bases between them. The CDR3 is 15 residues long. Germline V gene sequence: CDR1 SNHLY, CDR2 FYNNEI. The chain's CDR3 is CASSEWQGRHYGYTF. CDR3 DNA sequence: TGTGCCAGCAGTGAATGGCAGGGGAGGCACTATGGCTACACCTTC. The variable domain in full, with the rest retrieved from reference TRBV2 and TRBJ1-2, is EPEVTQTPSHQVTQMGQEVILRCVPISNHLYFYWYRQILGQKVEFLVSFYNNEISEKSEIFDDQFSVERPDGSNFTLKIRSTKLEDSAMYFCASSEWQGRHYGYTFGSGTRLTVV.

The chain is built from TRBV30 and TRBJ1-4, with 8 positions matching TRBD1. V lost 2 bases, J lost 8 bases, and 7 bases stayed unmatched. The germline gives CDR1 GTSNPN, CDR2 SVGIG (reference sequence). The CDR3 sequence is 14 residues long. The CDR3 region is CAWSRDRGGEKLFF. The CDR3 DNA reads TGTGCCTGGAGTCGCGACAGGGGAGGCGAAAAACTGTTTTTT. Full variable domain (outside the CDR3, taken from reference TRBV30 and TRBJ1-4): SQTIHQWPATLVQPVGSPLSLECTVEGTSNPNLYWYRQAAGRGLQLLFYSVGIGQISSEVPQNLSASRPQDRQFILSSKKLLLSDSGFYLCAWSRDRGGEKLFFGSGTQLSVL.

This sequence joins TRBV6-6 and TRBJ1-1; D possibly corresponds to TRBD1 (5 bases). CDR3 length equals 13 residues. Germline lookup yields CDR1 MNHNY and CDR2 SVGAGI (reference sequence). V gave up 6 bases and J gave up 4 bases, with 12 bases separating them. In DNA, the CDR3 is TGTGCCAGCAGGGACCAGGGAGCCACTGAAGCTTTCTTT. Translated: CASRDQGATEAFF.

This chain uses TRBV11-2 with TRBJ2-5; the D is unclear. This CDR3 spans 14 amino acids. Per the germline V gene, CDR1 is SGHAT and CDR2 is FQNNGV. V shed 0 bases and J shed 7 bases, with 12 bases lying between them. This CDR3 reads CASSLEQFYGTQYF. Here the CDR3 DNA reads TGTGCCAGCAGCTTAGAACAGTTTTATGGGACCCAGTACTTC.

The chain couples TRBV9 to TRBJ2-3; D possibly uses TRBD1 or TRBD2 (6 bases each). The CDR3 consists of 14 residues. V lost 0 bases and J lost 4, with 9 bases in between. CDR1 is SGDLS and CDR2 is YYNGEE in the germline V gene. The chain's CDR3 is CASSVEGGPDTQYF. In DNA form, the CDR3 reads TGTGCCAGCAGCGTAGAAGGGGGGCCAGATACGCAGTATTTT.

This clone was counted between two and nine times. The rearrangement uses TRBV20-1 and TRBJ2-3; D gene unclear. CDR1 is DFQATT, CDR2 SNEGSKA, per germline (reference sequence). Trimming cost V 5 bases and J 3 bases, with 6 bases left between them. The CDR3 runs 11 residues. CDR3 in amino acids: CSAVYTDTQYF. As DNA, the CDR3 is TGCAGTGCTGTATATACAGATACGCAGTATTTT.

This rearrangement joins TRBV28 to TRBJ2-7; the D gene is possibly TRBD1 (6 bases). The CDR3 sequence is 14 residues long. Trimming took off 5 bases at V and 7 bases at J, with 18 bases between the two ends. Germline values: CDR1 MDHEN, CDR2 SYDVKM. DNA of the CDR3: TGTGCCAGCAGTGTTGCCAGGGGTCTGGAGGAGCAGTACTTC. This codes for CASSVARGLEEQYF.

This clone was seen a few times. The gene calls are TRBV7-3 and TRBJ2-3, with D unresolved. From germline, CDR1 is SGHTA and CDR2 FQGTGA. The CDR3 totals 14 residues. V lost 3 bases and J lost 1, with 8 bases in between. As DNA, the CDR3 is TGTGCCAGCAGCTTTCCCCAGGGCACAGATACGCAGTATTTT. Translated: CASSFPQGTDTQYF.

The gene calls are TRBV6-5 and TRBJ1-2, with D perhaps matching TRBD1 (5 bases). The CDR3 sequence is 14 residues long. Trimming removed 6 bases at V and 3 bases at J, with 14 bases between. The germline CDR1 and CDR2 sequences are MNHEY and SVGAGI. The CDR3 DNA follows: TGTGCCAGCAGCCGAGTTGGGACGGACTATGGCTACACCTTC. Amino acids: CASSRVGTDYGYTF.

V is TRBV5-1 and J is TRBJ2-3; D not resolved. Germline CDR1 is SGHRS and CDR2 is YFSETQ. V lost 3 bases to trimming and J lost 5 bases, with 10 bases between them. CDR3 length equals 13 residues. The CDR3, as DNA: TGCGCCAGCAGCTCCAGTAGTGGAGATACGCAGTATTTT. Its translation: CASSSSSGDTQYF.

V gene TRBV6-6 combines with J gene TRBJ1-4; D gene unclear. V gave up 0 bases and J gave up 8 bases, with 10 bases separating them. The CDR3 totals 14 residues. In germline, CDR1 is MNHNY, CDR2 SVGAGI (reference sequence). The CDR3 DNA sequence: TGTGCCAGCAGTTACTCGTCAACAGAAGAAAAACTGTTTTTT. It codes for CASSYSSTEEKLFF.

This clone appeared a single time. The chain has TRBV7-9 and TRBJ2-1, with 11 bases lining up with TRBD2. The CDR3 runs to 16 residues. V shed 5 bases, J shed 6 bases, and the junction held 9 bases outside the gene matches. In germline, CDR1 is SEHNR, CDR2 FQNEAQ (reference sequence). The CDR3 DNA reads as TGTGCCAGCAGCCTCCTTGGGCTAGCGGGAGGCAATGAGCAGTTCTTC. Its translation: CASSLLGLAGGNEQFF.

The genes are TRBV7-9 and TRBJ1-4; D call uncertain. Germline lookup yields CDR1 SEHNR and CDR2 FQNEAQ (reference sequence). V lost 5 bases to trimming and J lost 6 bases, with 13 bases between them. The CDR3 is made up of 14 amino acids. The CDR3 loop reads CASSRGFSDEKLFF. The CDR3 DNA reads as TGTGCCAGCAGCCGGGGTTTCTCGGATGAAAAACTGTTTTTT.

The chain carries TRBV21-1 and TRBJ2-7; no check of the table's D call, TRBD2, against the DNA was made. TRBV21-1 is a known pseudogene. The CDR3 runs 14 residues. The CDR3 loop reads CASWKPPRVHEQYF. Here the CDR3 DNA reads TGTGCCAGCTGGAAGCCGCCCCGGGTGCACGAGCAGTACTTC.

This clone was observed a few times. This sequence joins TRBV30 and TRBJ2-7; TRBD1 matches at 9 bases. This CDR3 is built from 15 residues. CDR1 and CDR2 (germline): GTSNPN, SVGIG (reference sequence). With 0 bases clipped from V and 7 bases from J, the junction kept 10 bases outside the gene matches. The CDR3 DNA reads as TGTGCCTGGAGTGTAACTGGGGACAGGGTCCCAGAGCAGTACTTC. Translating it yields CAWSVTGDRVPEQYF.

The rearrangement links TRBV11-2 to TRBJ2-3, with D unclear. This CDR3 is built from 11 residues. V lost 5 bases and J lost 5, with 5 bases in between. The germline V gene has CDR1 SGHAT and CDR2 FQNNGV. The CDR3 reads CASSPVDTQYF. In nucleotides, the CDR3 is TGTGCCAGCAGCCCGGTAGATACGCAGTATTTT. The whole variable domain, remainder taken from reference TRBV11-2 and TRBJ2-3, is EAGVAQSPRYKIIEKRQSVAFWCNPISGHATLYWYQQILGQGPKLLIQFQNNGVVDDSQLPKDRFSAERLKGVDSTLKIQPAKLEDSAVYLCASSPVDTQYFGPGTRLTVL.

CDR3 in DNA: TGTGCCTGGAGCGCAGGAGCTTCGTATTCCAATGAGCAGTTCTTC. It yields the protein CAWSAGASYSNEQFF. The chain combines TRBV30 with TRBJ2-1; D uncertain. The germline V and J ends were trimmed by 3 bases and 6 bases, with 18 bases remaining between them. This CDR3 contains 15 residues. CDR1 and CDR2 (germline): GTSNPN, SVGIG (reference sequence).

The chain uses TRBV9 and TRBJ2-7; 9 bases align to TRBD1. This CDR3 has 14 residues. CDR1 and CDR2 from the germline V gene are SGDLS and YYNGEE. The trim removed 4 bases at V and 4 bases at J, leaving 6 bases unmatched. CDR3 nucleotide sequence: TGTGCCAGCAGCACGGGGACAGGGCGGTACGAGCAGTACTTC. This codes for CASSTGTGRYEQYF.

This clone was detected a few times. The chain carries TRBV2 and TRBJ2-1, with TRBD2 matching 7 bases. The CDR3 is made up of 15 amino acids. The V gene end was trimmed by 4 bases and the J gene end by 4 bases; junction bases not matched to a gene: 7. In germline, CDR1 is SNHLY, CDR2 FYNNEI. CDR3 coding DNA: TGTGCCAGCAGTGGGCAAGCGGGATTGTACAATGAGCAGTTCTTC. Translation gives CASSGQAGLYNEQFF. Supplemented by reference TRBV2 and TRBJ2-1, the full variable domain reads EPEVTQTPSHQVTQMGQEVILRCVPISNHLYFYWYRQILGQKVEFLVSFYNNEISEKSEIFDDQFSVERPDGSNFTLKIRSTKLEDSAMYFCASSGQAGLYNEQFFGPGTRLTVL.

V usage is TRBV28 and J usage is TRBJ2-5, with 7 bases aligning to TRBD1. Germline V gene data show CDR1 as MDHEN and CDR2 as SYDVKM. This CDR3 comprises 12 residues. V shed 6 bases and J 3 bases; nucleotides not matched to a gene: 1. As DNA, the CDR3 is TGTGCCAGCAGCGGGACAGAAGAGACCCAGTACTTC. Encoded protein: CASSGTEETQYF.